The 7 T cell receptor beta chains below were found in one sample sequenced in a study of T cells in Graves' hyperthyroidism and ophthalmopathy (dated by TCRdb to 2018 to 2020). The protocol used for the library was multiplex PCR. These reads were obtained on an Illumina HiSeq 2000. The TCR beta CDR3 regions were amplified from the RNA transcripts. A first-round RT-PCR of the TCR CDR3 used the HTBI primer set with the Qiagen OneStep RT-PCR kit. Using fastp trimming at Q25 and MiXCR clonotype assembly, TCRdb reanalyzed the public sequencing data and kept in-frame beta chains. Each entry is one CDR3 protein sequence, shown with its most common DNA and genes. For this sample the table gives hundreds of thousands of distinct CDR3 sequences, of which approximately 14% were detected only once. The top ten clones comprise about 13% of the sample. Sequenced material: blood. These receptors were collected from a man younger than 30 with Graves' ophthalmopathy.

Ten or more counts support this clonotype. This rearrangement joins TRBV11-2 to TRBJ1-1; a possible D gene is TRBD1 (6 bases). The CDR3 has 17 residues. Trimming pared 3 bases from V and 4 bases from J, leaving 21 bases between. Germline V gene sequence: CDR1 SGHAT, CDR2 FQNNGV. The CDR3 DNA sequence: TGTGCCAGCAGCTTCCGACAGGACGGGGGAGGGAGCACTGAAGCTTTCTTT. As protein: CASSFRQDGGGSTEAFF.

This clonotype was picked up many times. The chain carries TRBV7-6 and TRBJ2-5; D gene ambiguous. The germline V and J ends were trimmed by 0 bases and 5 bases, with 10 bases remaining between them. The CDR3 runs to 14 residues. Germline CDR1 and CDR2: SGHVS and FNYEAQ. CDR3 in DNA: TGTGCCAGCAGCTTAGCTGCGGTCTACGAGACCCAGTACTTC. Protein product: CASSLAAVYETQYF.

Concerning this clonotype itself: At one boundary the junction diverges from the germline segment, which might be a read error. The chain links TRBV28 to TRBJ1-2, with D possibly matching TRBD1 (5 bases). Germline V gives CDR1 MDHEN, CDR2 SYDVKM. CDR3 length equals 16 residues. CDR3 sequence reads: CASSPRQHSAYYGYTF. The CDR3 nucleotides are TGCGCCAGCAGCCCCAGACAGCACAGCGCCTACTATGGCTACACCTTC.

In its sample, this clonotype was seen many times. V usage is TRBV27 and J usage is TRBJ2-5, with no clear D. The CDR3 sequence is 15 residues long. Germline V gene lookup returns CDR1 MNHEY and CDR2 SMNVEV (reference sequence). The V gene lost 0 bases and the J gene lost 3 bases, with 11 bases spanning the gap. DNA for the CDR3: TGTGCCAGCAGTTTATCGGTGCAGTTCAAAGAGACCCAGTACTTC. Its protein product is CASSLSVQFKETQYF.

This clonotype was seen at least ten times. As DNA, the CDR3 is TGTGCCAGCAGCGGAAGTGAACAAGAGACCCAGTACTTC. Encoded protein: CASSGSEQETQYF. The V call is TRBV9, the J call TRBJ2-5, with D hard to call. V lost 3 bases and J lost 2, with 8 bases in between. This CDR3 has 13 residues. Germline CDR1 SGDLS, CDR2 YYNGEE.

This clonotype was seen more than once but under ten times. The rearrangement uses TRBV7-2 and TRBJ2-7, with D tentatively TRBD2 (5 bases). Germline CDR1 SGHTA, CDR2 FQGNSA. V shed 1 base and J shed 0 bases, with 13 bases lying between them. The CDR3 is made up of 16 amino acids. This chain's CDR3 is CASSLGPSFSSYEQYF. In DNA form, the CDR3 reads TGTGCCAGCAGCTTAGGGCCTAGCTTCAGCTCCTACGAGCAGTACTTC.

This clonotype turned up a few times. This may be a read error, as it is one base from a much larger clone. The chain joins TRBV11-2 to TRBJ2-2; the D is unclear. The CDR3 consists of 14 residues. V was shortened by 5 bases and J by 6 bases, with 13 bases between the two germline ends. Germline V gene data show CDR1 as SGHAT and CDR2 as FQNNGV. CDR3 sequence reads: CASSLLTLAGELFF. CDR3 nucleotide sequence: TGTGCCAGCAGCCTACTGACCCTCGCCGGGGAGCTGTTTTTT.